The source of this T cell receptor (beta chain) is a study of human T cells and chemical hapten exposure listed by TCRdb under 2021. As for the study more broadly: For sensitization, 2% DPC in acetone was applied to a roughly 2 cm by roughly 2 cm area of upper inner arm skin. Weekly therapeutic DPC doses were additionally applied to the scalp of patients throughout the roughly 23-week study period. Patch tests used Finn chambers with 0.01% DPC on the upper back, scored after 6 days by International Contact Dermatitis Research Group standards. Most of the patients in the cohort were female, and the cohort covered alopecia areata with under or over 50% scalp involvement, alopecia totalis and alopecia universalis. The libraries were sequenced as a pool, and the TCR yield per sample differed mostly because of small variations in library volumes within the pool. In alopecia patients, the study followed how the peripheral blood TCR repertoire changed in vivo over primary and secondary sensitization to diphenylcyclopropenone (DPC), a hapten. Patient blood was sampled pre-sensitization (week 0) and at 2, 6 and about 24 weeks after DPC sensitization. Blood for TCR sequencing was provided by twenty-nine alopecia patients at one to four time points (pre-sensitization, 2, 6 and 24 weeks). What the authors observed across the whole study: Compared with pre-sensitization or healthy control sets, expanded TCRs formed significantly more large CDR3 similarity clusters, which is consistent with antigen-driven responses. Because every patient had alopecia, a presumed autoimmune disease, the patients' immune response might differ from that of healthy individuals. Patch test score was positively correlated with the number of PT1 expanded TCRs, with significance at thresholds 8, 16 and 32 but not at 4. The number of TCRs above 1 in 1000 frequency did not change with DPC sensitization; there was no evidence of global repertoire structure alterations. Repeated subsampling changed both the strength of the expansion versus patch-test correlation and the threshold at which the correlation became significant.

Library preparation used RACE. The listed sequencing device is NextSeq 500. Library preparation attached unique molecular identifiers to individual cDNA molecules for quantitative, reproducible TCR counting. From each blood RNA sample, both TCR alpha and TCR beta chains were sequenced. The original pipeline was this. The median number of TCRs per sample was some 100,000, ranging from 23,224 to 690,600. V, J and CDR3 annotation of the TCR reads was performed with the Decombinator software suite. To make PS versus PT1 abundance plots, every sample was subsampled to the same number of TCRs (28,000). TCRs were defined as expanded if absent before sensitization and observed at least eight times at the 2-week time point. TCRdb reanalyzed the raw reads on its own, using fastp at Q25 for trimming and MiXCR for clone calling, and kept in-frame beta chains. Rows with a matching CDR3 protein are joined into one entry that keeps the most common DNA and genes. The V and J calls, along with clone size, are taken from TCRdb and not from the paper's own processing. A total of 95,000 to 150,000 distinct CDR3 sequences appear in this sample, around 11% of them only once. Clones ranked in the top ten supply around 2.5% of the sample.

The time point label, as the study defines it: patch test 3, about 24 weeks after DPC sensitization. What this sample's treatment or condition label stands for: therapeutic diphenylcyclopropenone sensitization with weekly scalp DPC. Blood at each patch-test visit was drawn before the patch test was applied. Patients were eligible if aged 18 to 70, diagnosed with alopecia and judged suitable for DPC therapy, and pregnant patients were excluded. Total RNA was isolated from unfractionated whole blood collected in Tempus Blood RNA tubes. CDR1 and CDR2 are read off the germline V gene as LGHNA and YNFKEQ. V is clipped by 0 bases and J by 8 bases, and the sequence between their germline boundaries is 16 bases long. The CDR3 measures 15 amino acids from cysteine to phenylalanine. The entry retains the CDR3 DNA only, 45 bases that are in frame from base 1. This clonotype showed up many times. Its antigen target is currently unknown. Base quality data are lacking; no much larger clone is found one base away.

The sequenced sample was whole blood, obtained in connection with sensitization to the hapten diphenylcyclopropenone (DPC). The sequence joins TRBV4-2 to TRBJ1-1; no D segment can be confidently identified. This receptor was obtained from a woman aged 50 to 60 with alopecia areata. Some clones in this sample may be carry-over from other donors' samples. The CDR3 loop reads CASSQDRAGLGEAFF. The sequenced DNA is TGTGCCAGCAGCCAAGATCGGGCAGGTCTTGGAGAAGCTTTCTTT.